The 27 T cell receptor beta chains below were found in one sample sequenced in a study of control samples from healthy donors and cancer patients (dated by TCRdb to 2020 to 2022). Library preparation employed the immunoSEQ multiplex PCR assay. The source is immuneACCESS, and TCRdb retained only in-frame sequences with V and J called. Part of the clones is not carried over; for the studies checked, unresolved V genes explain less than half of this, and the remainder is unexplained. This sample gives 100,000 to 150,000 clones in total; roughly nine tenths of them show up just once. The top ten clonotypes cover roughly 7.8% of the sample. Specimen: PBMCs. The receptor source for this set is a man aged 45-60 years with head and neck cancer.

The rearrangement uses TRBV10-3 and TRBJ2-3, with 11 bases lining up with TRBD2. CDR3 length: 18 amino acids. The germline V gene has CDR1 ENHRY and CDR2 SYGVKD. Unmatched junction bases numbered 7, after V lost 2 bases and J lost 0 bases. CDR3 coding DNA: TGTGCCATCAGTGAGCCCGGGACTAGCGGTGCTAGCACAGATACGCAGTATTTT. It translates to CAISEPGTSGASTDTQYF.

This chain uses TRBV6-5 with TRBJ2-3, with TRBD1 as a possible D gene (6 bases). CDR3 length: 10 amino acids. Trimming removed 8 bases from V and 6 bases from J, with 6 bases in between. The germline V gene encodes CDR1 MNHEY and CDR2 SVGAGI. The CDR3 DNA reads TGTGCCAGCCAGGGGGATACGCAGTATTTT. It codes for CASQGDTQYF.

The CDR3 DNA sequence: TGCAGCATTACCCTCTCTGGAAACACCATATATTTT. Translating it yields CSITLSGNTIYF. The genes are TRBV29-1 and TRBJ1-3; D is unresolved. V was pared by 8 bases and J by 0 bases, with 8 bases between. The CDR3 is made up of 12 amino acids. The germline V gene has CDR1 SQVTM and CDR2 ANQGSEA.

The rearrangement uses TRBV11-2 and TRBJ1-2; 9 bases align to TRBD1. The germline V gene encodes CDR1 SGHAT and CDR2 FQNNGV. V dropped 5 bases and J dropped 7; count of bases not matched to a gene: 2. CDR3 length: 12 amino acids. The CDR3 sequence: CASSPQGAGYTF. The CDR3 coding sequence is TGTGCCAGCAGCCCACAGGGGGCTGGCTACACCTTC.

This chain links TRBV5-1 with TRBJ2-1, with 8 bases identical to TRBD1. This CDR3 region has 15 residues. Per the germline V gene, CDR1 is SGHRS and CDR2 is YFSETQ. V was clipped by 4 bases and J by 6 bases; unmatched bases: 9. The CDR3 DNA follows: TGCGCCAGCAGCCTAGGGGGGACAGGTAGCAATGAGCAGTTCTTC. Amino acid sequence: CASSLGGTGSNEQFF.

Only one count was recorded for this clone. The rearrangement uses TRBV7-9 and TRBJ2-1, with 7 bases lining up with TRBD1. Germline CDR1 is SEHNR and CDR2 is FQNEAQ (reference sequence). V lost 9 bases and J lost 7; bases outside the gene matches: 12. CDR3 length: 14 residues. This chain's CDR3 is CASDRDRVGNEQFF. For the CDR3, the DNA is TGTGCCAGTGACAGGGACCGCGTCGGAAATGAGCAGTTCTTC.

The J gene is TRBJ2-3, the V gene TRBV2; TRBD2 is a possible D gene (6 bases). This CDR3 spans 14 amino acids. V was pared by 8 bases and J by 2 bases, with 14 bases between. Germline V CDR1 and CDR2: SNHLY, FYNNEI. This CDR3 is CASSRGDFTDTQYF. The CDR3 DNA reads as TGTGCCAGCTCACGCGGGGATTTCACAGATACGCAGTATTTT. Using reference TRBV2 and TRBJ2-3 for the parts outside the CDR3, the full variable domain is EPEVTQTPSHQVTQMGQEVILRCVPISNHLYFYWYRQILGQKVEFLVSFYNNEISEKSEIFDDQFSVERPDGSNFTLKIRSTKLEDSAMYFCASSRGDFTDTQYFGPGTRLTVL.

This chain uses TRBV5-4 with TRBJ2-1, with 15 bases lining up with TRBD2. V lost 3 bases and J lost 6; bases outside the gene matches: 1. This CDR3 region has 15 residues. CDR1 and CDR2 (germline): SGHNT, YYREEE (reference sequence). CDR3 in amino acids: CASSWTSGRANEQFF. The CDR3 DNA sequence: TGTGCCAGCAGCTGGACTAGCGGGAGGGCCAATGAGCAGTTCTTC. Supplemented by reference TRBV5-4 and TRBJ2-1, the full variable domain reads ETGVTQSPTHLIKTRGQQVTLRCSSQSGHNTVSWYQQALGQGPQFIFQYYREEENGRGNFPPRFSGLQFPNYSSELNVNALELDDSALYLCASSWTSGRANEQFFGPGTRLTVL.

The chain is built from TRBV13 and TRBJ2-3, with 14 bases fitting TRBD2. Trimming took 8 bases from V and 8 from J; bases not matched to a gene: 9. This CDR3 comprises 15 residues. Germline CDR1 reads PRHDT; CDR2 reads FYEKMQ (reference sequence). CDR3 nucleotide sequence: TGTGCCAGCGAAGGACTAGCGGGAGGAAGGAGTACGCAGTATTTT. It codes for CASEGLAGGRSTQYF.

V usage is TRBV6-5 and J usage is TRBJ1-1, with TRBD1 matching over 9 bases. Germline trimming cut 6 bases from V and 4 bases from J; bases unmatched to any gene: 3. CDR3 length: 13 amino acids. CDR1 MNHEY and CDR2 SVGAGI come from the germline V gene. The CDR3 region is CASSPGQGTEAFF. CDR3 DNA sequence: TGTGCCAGCAGCCCGGGACAGGGCACTGAAGCTTTCTTT.

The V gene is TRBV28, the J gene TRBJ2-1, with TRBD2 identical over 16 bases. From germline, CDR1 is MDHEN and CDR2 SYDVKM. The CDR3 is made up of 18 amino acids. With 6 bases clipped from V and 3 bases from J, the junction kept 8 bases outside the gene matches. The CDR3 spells CASSPGTSGRAHYNEQFF. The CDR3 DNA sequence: TGTGCCAGCAGCCCCGGGACTAGCGGGAGGGCCCACTACAATGAGCAGTTCTTC.

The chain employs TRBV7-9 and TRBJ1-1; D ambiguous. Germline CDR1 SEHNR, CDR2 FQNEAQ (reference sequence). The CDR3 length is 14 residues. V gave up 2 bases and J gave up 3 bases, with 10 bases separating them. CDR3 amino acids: CASSLRAQDTEAFF. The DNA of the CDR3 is TGTGCCAGCAGCTTAAGAGCTCAGGACACTGAAGCTTTCTTT.

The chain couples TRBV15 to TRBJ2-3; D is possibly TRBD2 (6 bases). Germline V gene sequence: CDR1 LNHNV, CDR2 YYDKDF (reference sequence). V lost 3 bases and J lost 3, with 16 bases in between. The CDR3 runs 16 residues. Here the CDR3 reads CATSSVLADGTDTQYF. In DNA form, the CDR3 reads TGTGCCACCAGCAGTGTCTTAGCGGATGGGACAGATACGCAGTATTTT.

The DNA of the CDR3 is TGTGCCAGCAGTTTAGATCAGCTGACTAACTATGGCTACACCTTC. Its protein is CASSLDQLTNYGYTF. V gene TRBV28 combines with J gene TRBJ1-2; D is uncertain. CDR3 size: 15 residues. Trimming removed 2 bases at V and 0 bases at J, with 10 bases between. Germline V gives CDR1 MDHEN, CDR2 SYDVKM.

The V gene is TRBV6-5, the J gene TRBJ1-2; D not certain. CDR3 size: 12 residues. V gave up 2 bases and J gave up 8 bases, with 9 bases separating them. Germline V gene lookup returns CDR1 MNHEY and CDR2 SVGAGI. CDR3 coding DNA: TGTGCCAGCAGTTACGAAGGGAGCGGCTACACCTTC. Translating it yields CASSYEGSGYTF.

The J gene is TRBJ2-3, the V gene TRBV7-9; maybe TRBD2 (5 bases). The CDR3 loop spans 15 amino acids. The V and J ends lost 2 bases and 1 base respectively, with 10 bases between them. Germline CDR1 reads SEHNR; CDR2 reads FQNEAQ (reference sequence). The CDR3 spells CASSLSQAGTDTQYF. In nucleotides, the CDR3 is TGTGCCAGCAGCTTAAGCCAAGCGGGCACAGATACGCAGTATTTT.

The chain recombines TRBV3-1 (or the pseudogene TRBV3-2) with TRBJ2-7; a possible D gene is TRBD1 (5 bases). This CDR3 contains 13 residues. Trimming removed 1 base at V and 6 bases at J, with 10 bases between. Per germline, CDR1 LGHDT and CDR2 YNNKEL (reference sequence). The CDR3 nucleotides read TGTGCCAGCAGCCAAGGGGGCTCTGCCGAGCAGTACTTC. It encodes CASSQGGSAEQYF.

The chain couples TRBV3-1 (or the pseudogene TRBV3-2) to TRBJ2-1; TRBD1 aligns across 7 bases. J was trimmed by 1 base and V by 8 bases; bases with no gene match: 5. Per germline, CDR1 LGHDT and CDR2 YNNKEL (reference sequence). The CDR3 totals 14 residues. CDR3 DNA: TGTGCCAGCGGCCCGACAGGGTCCTACAATGAGCAGTTCTTC. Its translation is CASGPTGSYNEQFF.

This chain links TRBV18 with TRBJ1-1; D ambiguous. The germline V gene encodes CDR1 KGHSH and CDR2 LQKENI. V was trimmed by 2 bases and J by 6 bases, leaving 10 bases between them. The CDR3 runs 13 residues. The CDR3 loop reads CASSPDGVSEAFF. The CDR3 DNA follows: TGTGCCAGCTCACCAGACGGGGTCTCTGAAGCTTTCTTT.

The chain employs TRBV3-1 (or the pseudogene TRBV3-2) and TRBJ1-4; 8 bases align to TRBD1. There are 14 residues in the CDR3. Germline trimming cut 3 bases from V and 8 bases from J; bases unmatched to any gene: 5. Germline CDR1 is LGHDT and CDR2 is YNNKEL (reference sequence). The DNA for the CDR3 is TGTGCCAGCAGCCAGACAGGGGTGAGGGAAAAACTGTTTTTT. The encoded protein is CASSQTGVREKLFF.

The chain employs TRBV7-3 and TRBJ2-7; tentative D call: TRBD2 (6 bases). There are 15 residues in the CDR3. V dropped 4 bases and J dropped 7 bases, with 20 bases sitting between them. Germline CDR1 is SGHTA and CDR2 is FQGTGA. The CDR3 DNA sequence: TGTGCCAGCAGCTCCAACCCGGGACTCCCTAGAGAGCAGTACTTC. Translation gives CASSSNPGLPREQYF.

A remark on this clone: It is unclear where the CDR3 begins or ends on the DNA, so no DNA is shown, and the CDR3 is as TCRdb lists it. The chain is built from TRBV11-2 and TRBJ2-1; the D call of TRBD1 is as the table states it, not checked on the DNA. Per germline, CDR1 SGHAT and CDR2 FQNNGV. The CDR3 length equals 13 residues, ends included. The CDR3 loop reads CASSWALGAPWFF.

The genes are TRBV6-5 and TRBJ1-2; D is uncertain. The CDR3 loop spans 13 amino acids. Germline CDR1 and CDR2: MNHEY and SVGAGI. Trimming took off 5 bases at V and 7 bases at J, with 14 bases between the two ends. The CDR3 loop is CASSTFPFSGYTF. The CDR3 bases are TGTGCCAGCAGTACATTTCCTTTCTCTGGCTACACCTTC.

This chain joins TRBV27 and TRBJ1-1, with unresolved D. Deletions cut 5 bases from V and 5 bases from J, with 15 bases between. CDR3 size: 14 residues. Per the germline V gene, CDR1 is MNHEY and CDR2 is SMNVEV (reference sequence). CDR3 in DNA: TGTGCCAGCAGTCCCGAGGGAGTGAGGACTGAAGCTTTCTTT. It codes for CASSPEGVRTEAFF.

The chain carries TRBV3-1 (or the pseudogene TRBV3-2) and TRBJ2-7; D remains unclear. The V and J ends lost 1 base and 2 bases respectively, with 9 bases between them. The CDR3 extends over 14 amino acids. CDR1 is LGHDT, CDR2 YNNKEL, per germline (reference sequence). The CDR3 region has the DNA TGTGCCAGCAGCCAAGCCGATAATACCTACGAGCAGTACTTC. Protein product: CASSQADNTYEQYF.

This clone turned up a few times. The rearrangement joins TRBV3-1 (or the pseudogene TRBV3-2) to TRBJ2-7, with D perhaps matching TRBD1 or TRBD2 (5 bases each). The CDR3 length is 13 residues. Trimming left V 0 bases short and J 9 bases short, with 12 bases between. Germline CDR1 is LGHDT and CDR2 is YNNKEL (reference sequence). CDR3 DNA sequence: TGTGCCAGCAGCCAAGATGGTTCGGGACGGCAGTACTTC. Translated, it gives CASSQDGSGRQYF.

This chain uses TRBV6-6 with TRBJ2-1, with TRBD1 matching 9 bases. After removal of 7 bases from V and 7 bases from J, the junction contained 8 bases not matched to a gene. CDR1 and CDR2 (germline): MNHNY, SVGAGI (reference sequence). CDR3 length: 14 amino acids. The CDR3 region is CASTQGQGTNEQFF. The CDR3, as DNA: TGTGCCAGCACCCAGGGACAGGGAACAAATGAGCAGTTCTTC.